The table lists the clone carrying this T cell receptor (beta chain) with many counts. Trimming pared 1 base from V and 5 bases from J, leaving 8 bases between. CDR1 is SQVTM and CDR2 is ANQGSEA in the germline V gene. The CDR3 extends over 12 amino acids. The data are from a study of CD8 T cells in ankylosing spondylitis. Preparation of TCR beta libraries was done by quantitative 5'-RACE with molecular barcodes. Using its own MiXCR run on the 5' RACE reads, TCRdb lists one record per CDR3 protein. Among fewer than 200,000 distinct CDR3 sequences listed, about 20% were seen once. The sample consisted of blood, either unsorted or a sorted T cell fraction (not recorded which). This chain joins TRBV29-1 and TRBJ1-2; D is undetermined. The receptor was isolated from a male donor aged 10-29 years with ankylosing spondylitis or in good health (not recorded which). The CDR3 loop is CSVEGFGYGYTF. Written as DNA, the CDR3 is TGCAGCGTTGAAGGGTTCGGGTATGGCTACACCTTC.